What follows are 18 T cell receptor beta chains derived from one specimen sequenced in a study of T-cell memory formation after mild COVID-19. One entry per CDR3 protein, called by TCRdb with MiXCR from the 5' RACE reads. The sample has roughly 29,000 distinct CDR3 sequences, around 6.8% seen once. Sequencing input: PBMCs or a T cell subset sorted from them (not recorded which). The receptor source for this set is an adult woman who had mild COVID-19 (a few samples of this study predate the infection). Cell type and time point are not known.

This clonotype was counted at least ten times. The V call is TRBV6-5, the J call TRBJ2-7; TRBD1 matches at 10 bases. CDR3 length equals 14 residues. The junction had 4 bases not matched to a gene; V was cut back by 6 bases and J by 2 bases. Germline V CDR1 and CDR2: MNHEY, SVGAGI. The CDR3 region is CASSLGQGAYEQYF. The CDR3 bases are TGTGCCAGCAGCCTCGGACAGGGGGCCTACGAGCAGTACTTC.

This clonotype was seen many times. The chain's CDR3 is CASSSGLLTGGYTF. In DNA form, the CDR3 reads TGTGCCAGCTCCTCGGGACTCCTCACCGGGGGCTACACCTTC. J is TRBJ1-2 and V is TRBV27, with D possibly matching TRBD1 (5 bases). The germline gives CDR1 MNHEY, CDR2 SMNVEV (reference sequence). Trimming stripped 8 bases from V and 8 bases from J, with 21 bases between. The CDR3 extends over 14 amino acids.

Ten or more counts support this clonotype. The V and J genes are TRBV27 and TRBJ1-2, with D tentatively TRBD1 (5 bases). The CDR3 runs to 14 residues. Germline loops: CDR1 MNHEY, CDR2 SMNVEV (reference sequence). The ends were cut back, 6 bases at V and 1 base at J, with 12 bases in the middle. The CDR3 coding sequence is TGTGCCAGCAGCCAGACAGCCCGTAACTATGGCTACACCTTC. This translates into CASSQTARNYGYTF.

This clonotype was seen many times. This chain joins TRBV7-6 and TRBJ1-6, with 8 bases lining up with TRBD1. V lost 3 bases, J lost 9 bases, and 7 bases stayed unmatched. Germline assignment: CDR1 SGHVS and CDR2 FNYEAQ. The CDR3 is 15 amino acids. This chain's CDR3 is CASSLTGDRSSPLHF. Written as DNA, the CDR3 is TGTGCCAGCAGCTTGACAGGGGATAGAAGTTCACCCCTCCACTTT.

This clonotype has a count of ten or more. This chain uses TRBV24-1 with TRBJ1-1; 8 positions match TRBD1. There are 16 residues in the CDR3. Unmatched junction bases numbered 8, after V lost 5 bases and J lost 1 base. Germline CDR1 reads KGHDR; CDR2 reads SFDVKD. CDR3 in DNA: TGTGCCACCAGTGTCGGACAGGGCGCGGGGAACACTGAAGCTTTCTTT. The encoded protein is CATSVGQGAGNTEAFF.

This clonotype was found many times. This sequence joins TRBV12-3 or TRBV12-4 and TRBJ1-5, with D unclear. The CDR3 length is 15 residues. Trimming removed 1 base at V and 2 bases at J, with 9 bases between. CDR3 loop: CASSLGQAGNQPQHF. CDR3 nucleotides: TGTGCCAGCAGTTTAGGTCAGGCAGGCAATCAGCCCCAGCATTTT.

This clonotype was seen repeatedly, ten times or more. The chain joins TRBV12-5 to TRBJ2-5; tentative D call: TRBD2 (6 bases). This CDR3 is 14 amino acids long. The V end lost 7 bases, the J end lost 5 bases, and 17 bases lay between the germline ends. From germline, CDR1 is LGHNT and CDR2 FRNRAP. The CDR3 sequence is CASALWEVWETQYF. The CDR3 bases are TGTGCTAGTGCGCTCTGGGAGGTATGGGAGACCCAGTACTTC.

This clonotype was counted at least ten times. J is TRBJ2-3 and V is TRBV9, with 9 bases fitting TRBD2. The V segment lost 3 bases and the J segment 6 bases; nucleotides outside the gene matches: 11. The CDR3 contains 16 residues. Germline V lookup: CDR1 SGDLS, CDR2 YYNGEE. For the CDR3, the DNA is TGTGCCAGCAGCGGGCCGATAGCGGGAGTACCCGATACGCAGTATTTT. Translation: CASSGPIAGVPDTQYF. The whole variable domain, remainder taken from reference TRBV9 and TRBJ2-3, is DSGVTQTPKHLITATGQRVTLRCSPRSGDLSVYWYQQSLDQGLQFLIQYYNGEERAKGNILERFSAQQFPDLHSELNLSSLELGDSALYFCASSGPIAGVPDTQYFGPGTRLTVL.

This clonotype showed up many times. The J gene is TRBJ2-3, the V gene TRBV10-3; a possible D gene is TRBD1 (5 bases). The CDR3 length is 14 residues. Germline V gives CDR1 ENHRY, CDR2 SYGVKD. Trimming shortened V by 6 bases and J by 2 bases, and 12 bases separated the two germline ends. CDR3 sequence: CAISPRADTDTQYF. The CDR3 region has the DNA TGTGCCATCAGCCCCAGGGCAGACACAGATACGCAGTATTTT.

In its sample, this clonotype ranks as medium-sized. The gene calls are TRBV12-3 or TRBV12-4 and TRBJ2-2; no definite D call. V shed 4 bases and J shed 3 bases, with 3 bases lying between them. The CDR3 contains 12 residues. CDR3 coding DNA: TGTGCCAGCAGTTCCGACACCGGGGAGCTGTTTTTT. Translation gives CASSSDTGELFF.

This clonotype has at least ten counts. This chain links TRBV2 with TRBJ2-7, with a possible D match to TRBD1 (5 bases). With 6 bases removed from V and 5 bases from J, the gap between germline ends came to 11 bases. The CDR3 covers 12 residues. Germline values: CDR1 SNHLY, CDR2 FYNNEI. The CDR3 is CASREQGDEQYF. The CDR3 coding sequence is TGTGCCAGCAGGGAGCAGGGCGACGAGCAGTACTTC.

The chain carries TRBV20-1 and TRBJ1-2, with no clear D. CDR1 DFQATT and CDR2 SNEGSKA come from the germline V gene (reference sequence). Trimming pared 5 bases from V and 2 bases from J, leaving 9 bases between. This CDR3 is built from 12 residues. DNA of the CDR3: TGCAGTGCTCCCACAGAAAACTATGGCTACACCTTC. It translates to CSAPTENYGYTF.

This clonotype has a count of ten or more. The gene calls are TRBV12-3 or TRBV12-4 and TRBJ1-2, with unresolved D. Deletions cut 3 bases from V and 0 bases from J, with 11 bases between. CDR3 length: 15 residues. The CDR3 region is CASSLRQYTNYGYTF. The CDR3 DNA follows: TGTGCCAGCAGTTTGAGGCAGTATACTAACTATGGCTACACCTTC.

The chain employs TRBV19 and TRBJ1-1; D is unresolved. The CDR3 is 13 residues long. V lost 2 bases and J lost 1, with 5 bases in between. Germline values: CDR1 LNHDA, CDR2 SQIVND (reference sequence). DNA for the CDR3: TGTGCCAGTAGTATAAGAGAGAACACTGAAGCTTTCTTT. Translating gives CASSIRENTEAFF.

Comments on this clonotype: This sequence may be a read error, since a much larger clone differs from it by one base. DNA of the CDR3: TGTGCCAGCAGAGCTAGCGGGGCCTTATCCTACACTGAGCAGTTCTTC. This encodes CASRASGALSYTEQFF. The chain carries TRBV12-3 or TRBV12-4 and TRBJ2-1; 9 bases fit TRBD2. The length of the CDR3 is 16 residues.

Written as DNA, the CDR3 is TGTGCCAGCAGCCAAGATCAGCGGGGGGGCACAGATACGCAGTATTTT. It is translated as CASSQDQRGGTDTQYF. The genes are TRBV4-2 and TRBJ2-3; the match to TRBD2 covers 9 bases. This CDR3 contains 16 residues. The ends lost 0 bases at V and 1 base at J; junction bases unmatched: 2. Germline V gene lookup returns CDR1 LGHNA and CDR2 YNFKEQ.

This clonotype is labeled medium-sized. The V and J genes are TRBV5-4 and TRBJ2-1, with 11 bases lining up with TRBD2. V lost 0 bases, J lost 7 bases, and 3 bases stayed unmatched. This CDR3 comprises 15 residues. Germline lookup yields CDR1 SGHNT and CDR2 YYREEE (reference sequence). The CDR3 loop reads CASSLEGTSGNEQFF. DNA for the CDR3: TGTGCCAGCAGCTTGGAAGGGACTAGCGGTAATGAGCAGTTCTTC.

This clonotype was seen ten or more times. This rearrangement joins TRBV12-3 or TRBV12-4 to TRBJ2-7; TRBD1 aligns across 7 bases. The CDR3 sequence is 17 residues long. The J segment lost 0 bases and the V segment lost 5 bases, leaving 13 bases of the junction unmatched. In DNA, the CDR3 is TGTGCCAGCAGTGCTATATATATCGGGACAGTCTCCTACGAGCAGTACTTC. It specifies CASSAIYIGTVSYEQYF.